This T cell receptor beta chain is from a study of cytomegalovirus exposure and HLA in healthy donors. General study results and limits: Whilst most TCR sequences proved rare, a subset of public TCRs occurred across many donors. Specificity for CMV antigens was confirmed in vitro for three of the CMV-associated chains.

A note on this clone: Its antigen is still unknown.

Germline V gives CDR1 SQVTM, CDR2 ANQGSEA. J lost 1 base, V lost 6 bases, and 5 bases had no gene match. The CDR3 is 16 residues long. Data came from immunoSEQ multiplex PCR; TCRdb stores just in-frame clones and leaves some out. Of fewer than 150,000 clones detected, more than 70% appear once; the ten largest clones hold approximately 2%. Specimen: PBMCs. The rearrangement links TRBV29-1 to TRBJ2-2; 13 bases are a match to TRBD2. The receptor was derived from a man younger than 35 in good health and CMV-seronegative. The DNA for the CDR3 is TGCAGCGTGGGGACTAGCGGGACGGTGAACACCGGGGAGCTGTTTTTT. The encoded protein is CSVGTSGTVNTGELFF.